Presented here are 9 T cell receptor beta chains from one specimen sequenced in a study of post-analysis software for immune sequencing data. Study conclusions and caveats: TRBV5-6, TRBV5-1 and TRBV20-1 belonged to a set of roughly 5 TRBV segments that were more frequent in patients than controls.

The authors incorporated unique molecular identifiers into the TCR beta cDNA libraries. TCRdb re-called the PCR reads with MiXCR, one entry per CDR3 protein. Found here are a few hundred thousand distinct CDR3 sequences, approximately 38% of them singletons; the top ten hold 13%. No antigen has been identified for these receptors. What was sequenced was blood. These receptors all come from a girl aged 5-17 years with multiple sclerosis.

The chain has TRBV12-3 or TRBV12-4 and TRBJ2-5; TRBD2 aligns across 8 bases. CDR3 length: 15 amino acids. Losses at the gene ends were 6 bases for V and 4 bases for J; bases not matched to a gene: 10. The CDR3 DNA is TGTGCCAGCAGCAATCCTCGGGGGGGCCTAGAGACCCAGTACTTC. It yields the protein CASSNPRGGLETQYF.

This chain's CDR3 is CATSDLEGRNEQFF. Here the CDR3 DNA reads TGTGCCACCAGTGATTTAGAGGGTAGGAATGAGCAGTTCTTC. J is TRBJ2-1 and V is TRBV24-1, with D perhaps TRBD2 (5 bases). Germline V gene lookup returns CDR1 KGHDR and CDR2 SFDVKD. The CDR3 extends over 14 amino acids. The ends were cut back, 1 base at V and 7 bases at J, with 10 bases in the middle.

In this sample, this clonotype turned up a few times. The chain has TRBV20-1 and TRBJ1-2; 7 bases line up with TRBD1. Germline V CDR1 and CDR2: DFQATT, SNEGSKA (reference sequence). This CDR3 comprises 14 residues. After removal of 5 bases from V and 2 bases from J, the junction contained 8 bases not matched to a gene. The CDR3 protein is CSAAGQRFNYGYTF. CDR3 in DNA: TGCAGTGCTGCGGGACAGAGGTTCAACTATGGCTACACCTTC.

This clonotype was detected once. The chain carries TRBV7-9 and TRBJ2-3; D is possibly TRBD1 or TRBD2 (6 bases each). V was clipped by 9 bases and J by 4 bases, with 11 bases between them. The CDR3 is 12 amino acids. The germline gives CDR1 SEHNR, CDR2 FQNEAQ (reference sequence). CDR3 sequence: CASEGGADTQYF. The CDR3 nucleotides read TGTGCCAGTGAGGGGGGCGCAGATACGCAGTATTTT. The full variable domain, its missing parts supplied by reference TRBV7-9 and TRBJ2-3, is DTGVSQNPRHKITKRGQNVTFRCDPISEHNRLYWYRQTLGQGPEFLTYFQNEAQLEKSRLLSDRFSAERPKGSFSTLEIQRTEQGDSAMYLCASEGGADTQYFGPGTRLTVL.

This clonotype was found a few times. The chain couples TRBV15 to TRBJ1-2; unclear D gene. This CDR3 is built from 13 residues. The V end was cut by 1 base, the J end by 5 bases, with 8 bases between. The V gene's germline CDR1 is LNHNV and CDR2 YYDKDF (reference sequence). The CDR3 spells CATSRVGPYGYTF. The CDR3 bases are TGTGCCACCAGCAGAGTCGGTCCGTATGGCTACACCTTC.

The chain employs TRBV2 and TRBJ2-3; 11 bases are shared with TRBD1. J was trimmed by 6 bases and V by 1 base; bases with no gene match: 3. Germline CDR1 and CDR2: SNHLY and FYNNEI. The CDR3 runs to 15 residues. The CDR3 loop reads CASSEGTGGVDTQYF. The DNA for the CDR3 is TGTGCCAGCAGTGAAGGGACAGGGGGCGTGGATACGCAGTATTTT.

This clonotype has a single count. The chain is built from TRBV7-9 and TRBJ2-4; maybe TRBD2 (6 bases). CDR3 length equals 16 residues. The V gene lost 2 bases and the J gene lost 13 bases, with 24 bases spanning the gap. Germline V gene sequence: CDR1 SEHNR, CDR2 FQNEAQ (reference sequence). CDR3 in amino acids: CASSLSLIRDLEEQYF. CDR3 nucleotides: TGTGCCAGCAGCTTATCCCTAATAAGGGACTTAGAAGAGCAGTACTTC.

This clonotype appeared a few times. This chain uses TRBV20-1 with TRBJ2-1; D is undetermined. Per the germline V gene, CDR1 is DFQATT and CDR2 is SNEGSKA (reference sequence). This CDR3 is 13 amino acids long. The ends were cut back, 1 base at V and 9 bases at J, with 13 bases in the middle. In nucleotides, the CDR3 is TGCAGTGCTAGAGGGGAAGAGGCCGGTGAGCAGTTCTTC. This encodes CSARGEEAGEQFF.

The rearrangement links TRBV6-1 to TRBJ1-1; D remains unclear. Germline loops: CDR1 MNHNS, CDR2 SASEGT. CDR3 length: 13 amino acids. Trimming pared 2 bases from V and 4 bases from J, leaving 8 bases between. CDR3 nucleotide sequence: TGTGCCAGCAGTGAAACCAGAGGCACTGAAGCTTTCTTT. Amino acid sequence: CASSETRGTEAFF.